This TCR beta chain originates from a study of kidney transplant recipient with SARS-CoV-2 infection. This CDR3 is 13 amino acids long. V lost 2 bases to trimming and J lost 0 bases, with 4 bases between them. Germline loops: CDR1 SGHAT, CDR2 FQNNGV. TCRdb used MiXCR to reprocess the reads, holding one entry per CDR3 protein. The table records fewer than 250,000 distinct CDR3 sequences, about 28% of them present only once. This clonotype has at least ten counts. The TCR originated in a male patient younger than 45 who had COVID-19 and was a kidney transplant recipient. Some T cells may have come from the graft donor. The specimen comprised a blood sample, sampled at baseline and on day 111 from a kidney transplant recipient. J is TRBJ2-5 and V is TRBV11-2; D not certain. For the CDR3, the DNA is TGTGCCAGCAGCTTAAACTACCAAGAGACCCAGTACTTC. As protein: CASSLNYQETQYF.